Presented here are 14 T cell receptor beta chains from one specimen sequenced in a study of control samples from healthy donors and cancer patients. The method was immunoSEQ multiplex PCR; TCRdb's version includes in-frame clones alone and lacks a portion of them. The table shows about 160,000 clones, with roughly 94% occurring only once. The sequencing input was blood. Receptor source: a woman aged 40 to 50 in good health.

The gene calls are TRBV2 and TRBJ2-7, with D hard to call. Germline CDR1 is SNHLY and CDR2 is FYNNEI. The CDR3 sequence is 13 residues long. V lost 3 bases to trimming and J lost 7 bases, with 13 bases between them. The CDR3 DNA reads as TGTGCCAGCAGTGATGGATCGGTGGGGGAGCAGTACTTC. It translates to CASSDGSVGEQYF.

The chain links TRBV30 to TRBJ2-1; 9 bases map to TRBD2. The length of the CDR3 is 14 residues. Per germline, CDR1 GTSNPN and CDR2 SVGIG (reference sequence). V was pared by 5 bases and J by 2 bases, with 4 bases of the junction left unmatched. The CDR3 protein is CAWCRLAAYNEQFF. The CDR3 DNA sequence: TGTGCCTGGTGTAGACTAGCGGCCTACAATGAGCAGTTCTTC.

The rearrangement uses TRBV5-4 and TRBJ2-1; D is possibly TRBD1 (6 bases). V was pared by 4 bases and J by 12 bases, with 11 bases between. CDR3 size: 11 residues. Germline CDR1 and CDR2: SGHNT and YYREEE (reference sequence). The CDR3 DNA follows: TGTGCCAGCAGCCCCGGGACAAGGCAGTTCTTC. Translated, it gives CASSPGTRQFF.

This clone has only one observation. The gene calls are TRBV6-5 and TRBJ2-2; tentatively, D is TRBD1 (6 bases). The CDR3 is 14 residues long. V dropped 3 bases and J dropped 8 bases, with 13 bases sitting between them. The V gene's germline CDR1 is MNHEY and CDR2 SVGAGI. The CDR3 reads CASSYARGWGELFF. CDR3 coding DNA: TGTGCCAGCAGTTATGCGAGGGGGTGGGGGGAGCTGTTTTTT.

The V call is TRBV5-1, the J call TRBJ1-4; TRBD1 matches at 11 bases. CDR1 is SGHRS and CDR2 is YFSETQ in the germline V gene. V was clipped by 4 bases and J by 7 bases; unmatched bases: 9. This CDR3 is built from 16 residues. The CDR3 sequence: CASSPGQGASGEKLFF. The CDR3 DNA is TGCGCCAGCAGCCCCGGACAGGGGGCCTCAGGTGAAAAACTGTTTTTT.

This chain uses TRBV19 with TRBJ2-3, with TRBD1 identical over 9 bases. The germline V gene has CDR1 LNHDA and CDR2 SQIVND (reference sequence). This CDR3 contains 15 residues. Trimming at V came to 5 bases and at J to 7 bases, leaving 10 bases not matched to a gene. CDR3 loop: CASSPRQGGANTQYF. The DNA of the CDR3 is TGTGCCAGTAGTCCGAGACAGGGGGGAGCGAATACGCAGTATTTT.

This sequence joins TRBV7-6 and TRBJ2-5; 15 bases are a match to TRBD2. This CDR3 region has 15 residues. CDR1 SGHVS and CDR2 FNYEAQ come from the germline V gene. V was clipped by 3 bases and J by 4 bases; unmatched bases: 0. In DNA form, the CDR3 reads TGTGCCAGCAGCTTGGGACTAGCGGGAGGAGAGACCCAGTACTTC. Translated, it gives CASSLGLAGGETQYF.

The chain joins TRBV7-8 to TRBJ1-6; the D is unclear. V dropped 4 bases and J dropped 12 bases, with 10 bases sitting between them. The CDR3 covers 12 residues. Germline V gene sequence: CDR1 SGHVS, CDR2 FQNEAQ. Here the CDR3 DNA reads TGTGCCAGCAGCTCAAGGGCGGGACCCCTCCACTTT. This sequence encodes CASSSRAGPLHF.

The CDR3 loop reads CSGGRDEQFF. CDR3 nucleotide sequence: TGCAGCGGCGGGAGGGATGAGCAGTTCTTC. The chain combines TRBV29-1 with TRBJ2-1, with 9 bases aligning to TRBD2. Per the germline V gene, CDR1 is SQVTM and CDR2 is ANQGSEA. The CDR3 is 10 residues long. The ends lost 7 bases at V and 8 bases at J; junction bases unmatched: 0.

The V gene is TRBV25-1, the J gene TRBJ2-7; TRBD1 is a possible D gene (5 bases). Germline V CDR1 and CDR2: MGHDK, SYGVNS. V was pared by 6 bases and J by 3 bases, with 15 bases between. CDR3 length: 14 amino acids. The CDR3 coding sequence is TGTGCCAGCAGCCACCCCCAGGGCGGCTACGAGCAGTACTTC. It is translated as CASSHPQGGYEQYF.

The chain has TRBV30 and TRBJ1-2; possible D gene TRBD1, 5 bases. Germline loops: CDR1 GTSNPN, CDR2 SVGIG (reference sequence). The CDR3 totals 11 residues. The V end lost 3 bases, the J end lost 7 bases, and 9 bases lay between the germline ends. The CDR3 region has the DNA TGTGCCTGGAGCGCTAGGGGTGGCTACACCTTC. This translates into CAWSARGGYTF.

The V and J genes are TRBV13 and TRBJ2-7, with TRBD1 identical over 10 bases. V shed 0 bases and J 5 bases; nucleotides not matched to a gene: 1. The germline V gene has CDR1 PRHDT and CDR2 FYEKMQ (reference sequence). This CDR3 contains 14 residues. Written as DNA, the CDR3 is TGTGCCAGCAGCTTAGGGACAGGGGGCGACGAGCAGTACTTC. Protein sequence: CASSLGTGGDEQYF.

This CDR3 is CASSLSGTGGNEKLFF. The CDR3 DNA is TGCGCCAGCAGCCTGTCGGGGACAGGGGGAAATGAAAAACTGTTTTTT. The gene calls are TRBV5-1 and TRBJ1-4; 11 positions match TRBD1. The CDR3 has 16 amino acids. The germline CDR1 and CDR2 sequences are SGHRS and YFSETQ. V lost 4 bases to trimming and J lost 5 bases; unmatched junction nucleotides: 7.

The gene calls are TRBV7-9 and TRBJ1-1; D ambiguous. V was clipped by 11 bases and J by 0 bases, with 13 bases between them. The CDR3 contains 13 residues. Germline V gene sequence: CDR1 SEHNR, CDR2 FQNEAQ (reference sequence). CDR3 nucleotide sequence: TGTGCCCACGGGCAAGACATGAACACTGAAGCTTTCTTT. The encoded protein is CAHGQDMNTEAFF. Based on the CDR3 plus reference TRBV7-9 and TRBJ1-1, the full variable domain is DTGVSQNPRHKITKRGQNVTFRCDPISEHNRLYWYRQTLGQGPEFLTYFQNEAQLEKSRLLSDRFSAERPKGSFSTLEIQRTEQGDSAMYLCAHGQDMNTEAFFGQGTRLTVV.